This TCR beta chain was captured by sequencing in a study of T cells in Graves' hyperthyroidism and ophthalmopathy (dated 2019 in TCRdb). A note on the overall study: Peripheral blood samples were taken at the time of initial diagnosis, prior to any treatment. The 100 discovery patients were randomly divided into training and test sets at a 7:3 ratio. In more than five Graves' hyperthyroidism patients, the study also compared T-cell repertoires from thyroid tissue with T-cell repertoires from blood. The paper reports TCR Vbeta CDR3 sequencing of approximately 130 peripheral blood samples: under 45 ophthalmopathy, under 80 hyperthyroidism and around 17 progressor patients. Whether ophthalmopathy could be predicted prospectively was tested in an independent validation cohort made up of some 20 hyperthyroidism patients plus 17 patients who later progressed to ophthalmopathy. A discovery cohort of around 98 patients, 43 with Graves' ophthalmopathy and about 58 with stable Graves' hyperthyroidism, was used to find distinguishing TCR V-J signatures. Once sampling was done, hyperthyroidism patients were given methimazole at a starting dose of 30 mg daily, whereas ophthalmopathy patients were given high-dose intravenous methylprednisolone.

CDR1 SGDLS and CDR2 YYNGEE were looked up in the germline V gene. The germline V and J ends show losses of 3 bases and 2 bases respectively, and no gene match explains 5 bases of the junction. The CDR3, from cysteine to phenylalanine, totals 17 residues. CDR3 DNA only is kept here, 51 bases in frame from base 1. Moderately to severely active disease, a Clinical Activity Score of at least 3, a NOSPECS grade of at least 4, and a duration under 3 months were present in ophthalmopathy patients. Patients with uncontrolled infections, other autoimmune diseases, pregnancy or lactation were excluded. Diagnoses were based on clinical symptoms, serum thyroxine and TRAb, thyroid ultrasound and orbital computed tomography. Ficoll-Paque density gradient centrifugation was used to isolate PBMCs from about 9 ml of fresh peripheral blood. Total RNA was extracted with Trizol reagent, and quality was checked on an Agilent 2100 Bioanalyzer.

TCR beta CDR3 regions were amplified from RNA transcripts. For the first round of RT-PCR on the TCR CDR3, the HTBI primer set was used together with the Qiagen OneStep RT-PCR kit. Libraries were constructed in a second round of multiplex PCR, after which size selection and purification were performed. The libraries were sequenced on an Illumina HiSeq2000 using paired-end 100 bp reads. Regarding the original processing steps: Raw data were processed with SOAPnuke, discarding reads with adapters, uncalled bases, mean Phred below 15, or no exact constant-primer or identifier match. COPE v1.2.5 was used to merge the high-quality paired reads, and each unique nucleotide sequence was defined as a clonotype. Clonotypes were aligned to IMGT TRBV, TRBD and TRBJ reference segments using MiTCR v1.1. Analysis was restricted to V-J combinations with a frequency above 0.0001, which covered about 99% of repertoires. The TCS score was defined as the ratio of F50 (clonal expansion) to E x V (chaos), calculated using BLOSUM62-based TCRdist between CDR3 peptides within each V-J. Welch's t-statistics and random forest reduced around 520 V-J features to some 14, which were used in a naive Bayes classifier (R e1071). TCRdb reworked the public reads: Q25 trimming with fastp, MiXCR clone assembly, productive beta chains retained. Every entry covers one CDR3 protein and lists the most common genes and DNA from its rows. The V and J calls here are based on TCRdb, not the publication. The sample yields 250,000 or so distinct CDR3 sequences; about a sixth were counted once. 28% of the sample comes from the top ten.

This clonotype was found a few times. Its antigen specificity is not known. No much larger clone exists at a distance of one base, and base qualities are not known. The full study reports these points: No statistical method was used to set the sample size in advance, and investigators knew the group allocation. Most expanded thyroid clonotypes (frequency above 0.001) were also detected in blood, suggesting blood repertoires may reflect thyroid immune responses. In validation, the model predicted progression to ophthalmopathy a median of about 6.8 months before onset, with about 71% sensitivity and roughly 79% specificity. In cross-validation, a model built on a 13 V-J signature told ophthalmopathy apart from stable hyperthyroidism with approximately 90% sensitivity and about 81% specificity, and in testing the same model reached 80%/75%.

Recombination connected TRBV9 to TRBJ2-1; TRBD2 lines up with 13 middle nucleotides. This sequence was found in a woman aged 18 to 35 with Graves' ophthalmopathy. Material: blood. Read as DNA, the sequence is TGTGCCAGCAGCGCCCGGGGACTAGCGGGACCCTACAATGAGCAGTTCTTC. It codes for CASSARGLAGPYNEQFF.